This passage covers 26 T cell receptor beta chains from one sample sequenced in a study of blood T cell repertoires in COVID-19. The protocol was immunoSEQ multiplex PCR, while the TCRdb copy is restricted to in-frame clones and leaves out a portion. The sample lists about 200,000 clones, 80% to 90% occurring once. The source material was peripheral blood. The receptors come from a woman between 65 and 79 years old with acute or convalescent COVID-19.

This rearrangement joins TRBV6-1 to TRBJ1-5; D ambiguous. CDR1 MNHNS and CDR2 SASEGT come from the germline V gene. With 3 bases removed from V and 4 bases from J, the gap between germline ends came to 7 bases. CDR3 length: 13 amino acids. Here the CDR3 reads CASSDRGNQPQHF. DNA for the CDR3: TGTGCCAGCAGTGATCGGGGTAATCAGCCCCAGCATTTT.

The chain carries TRBV7-9 and TRBJ2-7; 7 bases fit TRBD2. Trimming at V came to 6 bases and at J to 3 bases, leaving 8 bases not matched to a gene. Germline CDR1 and CDR2: SEHNR and FQNEAQ (reference sequence). CDR3 length: 14 amino acids. CDR3 in amino acids: CASRSAGTNYEQYF. CDR3 DNA: TGTGCCAGCAGATCAGCGGGAACAAACTACGAGCAGTACTTC. The whole variable domain, filled in from reference TRBV7-9 and TRBJ2-7, reads DTGVSQNPRHKITKRGQNVTFRCDPISEHNRLYWYRQTLGQGPEFLTYFQNEAQLEKSRLLSDRFSAERPKGSFSTLEIQRTEQGDSAMYLCASRSAGTNYEQYFGPGTRLTVT.

V is TRBV9 and J is TRBJ1-2; D gene uncertain. Per the germline V gene, CDR1 is SGDLS and CDR2 is YYNGEE. The CDR3 extends over 14 amino acids. The ends were cut back, 2 bases at V and 6 bases at J, with 14 bases in the middle. This CDR3 is CASSVASPGHGYTF. The CDR3 coding sequence is TGTGCCAGCAGCGTGGCCAGTCCAGGTCATGGCTACACCTTC.

The V call is TRBV12-2, the J call TRBJ2-5; the table gives TRBD1 as D, unverified against the DNA. TRBV12-2 is termed a pseudogene. The CDR3 has 15 amino acids. CDR3 sequence reads: CASRLGQGQQETQYF. The CDR3 DNA reads as TGTGCAAGTCGCTTAGGCCAGGGCCAACAAGAGACCCAGTACTTC.

This chain connects TRBV29-1 to TRBJ2-1; D may be TRBD2 (5 bases). The CDR3 runs 11 residues. CDR1 and CDR2 (germline): SQVTM, ANQGSEA. The CDR3 DNA reads as TGCATCGGCGGGCAGTACAATGAGCAGTTCTTC. Encoded protein: CIGGQYNEQFF.

This clone was seen just once. The rearrangement joins TRBV5-4 to TRBJ2-5; D may be TRBD2 (5 bases). The V end lost 3 bases, the J end lost 4 bases, and 10 bases lay between the germline ends. This CDR3 has 13 residues. Germline values: CDR1 SGHNT, CDR2 YYREEE (reference sequence). CDR3 sequence reads: CASSYGGGETQYF. The CDR3 region has the DNA TGTGCCAGCAGCTACGGAGGTGGAGAGACCCAGTACTTC. The complete variable domain, with remaining parts taken from reference TRBV5-4 and TRBJ2-5, reads ETGVTQSPTHLIKTRGQQVTLRCSSQSGHNTVSWYQQALGQGPQFIFQYYREEENGRGNFPPRFSGLQFPNYSSELNVNALELDDSALYLCASSYGGGETQYFGPGTRLLVL.

The V gene is TRBV5-1, the J gene TRBJ1-2; TRBD1 might be the D (5 bases). Germline CDR1 SGHRS, CDR2 YFSETQ. CDR3 length: 14 residues. The germline V and J ends were trimmed by 3 bases and 3 bases, with 12 bases remaining between them. The DNA for the CDR3 is TGCGCCAGCAGCTACGGAGGGGAGGACTATGGCTACACCTTC. It codes for CASSYGGEDYGYTF.

The chain is built from TRBV6-5 and TRBJ1-2; 10 bases match TRBD1. Germline trimming cut 6 bases from V and 8 bases from J; bases unmatched to any gene: 6. This CDR3 is 13 amino acids long. Germline CDR1 reads MNHEY; CDR2 reads SVGAGI. The CDR3 sequence is CASRGQGTRGYTF. DNA for the CDR3: TGTGCCAGCAGGGGACAGGGGACTAGGGGCTACACCTTC.

The chain combines TRBV28 with TRBJ2-5; TRBD1 aligns across 7 bases. The J segment lost 2 bases and the V segment lost 2 bases, leaving 2 bases of the junction unmatched. The V gene's germline CDR1 is MDHEN and CDR2 SYDVKM. This CDR3 comprises 14 residues. This chain's CDR3 is CASSLGGQQETQYF. In nucleotides, the CDR3 is TGTGCCAGCAGTTTAGGGGGACAGCAAGAGACCCAGTACTTC.

V gene TRBV7-2 combines with J gene TRBJ2-1, with 13 bases matching TRBD2. This CDR3 contains 15 residues. The ends lost 4 bases at V and 7 bases at J; junction bases unmatched: 4. The germline V gene encodes CDR1 SGHTA and CDR2 FQGNSA. The CDR3 DNA follows: TGTGCCAGCAGCTCACTAGCGGGAGGGCCTAATGAGCAGTTCTTC. Its translation is CASSSLAGGPNEQFF.

The chain carries TRBV24-1 and TRBJ2-5; 8 bases line up with TRBD2. The junction had 12 bases not matched to a gene; V was cut back by 3 bases and J by 1 base. There are 18 residues in the CDR3. Germline values: CDR1 KGHDR, CDR2 SFDVKD. The CDR3 DNA follows: TGTGCCACCAGTGATCGATTAGCGGGACCAGGGGCCCAAGAGACCCAGTACTTC. This encodes CATSDRLAGPGAQETQYF.

The chain has TRBV7-7 and TRBJ2-7, with 9 bases lining up with TRBD1. The ends lost 5 bases at V and 2 bases at J; junction bases unmatched: 4. CDR3 size: 14 residues. Germline V gene sequence: CDR1 SSHAT, CDR2 FNYEAQ (reference sequence). The CDR3 sequence: CASSEGQGPYEQYF. In DNA form, the CDR3 reads TGTGCCAGCAGCGAGGGACAGGGACCCTACGAGCAGTACTTC.

The chain has TRBV18 and TRBJ1-1, with unresolved D. CDR1 and CDR2 from the germline V gene are KGHSH and LQKENI. V shed 2 bases and J shed 10 bases, with 11 bases lying between them. CDR3 length: 12 residues. The CDR3 DNA reads as TGTGCCAGCTCACCAGAGGGTACTAGAGCTTTCTTT. Encoded protein: CASSPEGTRAFF.

In nucleotides, the CDR3 is TGCGCCAGCAGCCAAGAGGGGCGGGGCTCCGGGTACAGCTCCTACAATGAGCAGTTCTTC. Translation gives CASSQEGRGSGYSSYNEQFF. The chain couples TRBV4-1 to TRBJ2-1; possible D gene TRBD2, 6 bases. The germline gives CDR1 MGHRA, CDR2 YSYEKL. V shed 0 bases and J shed 0 bases, with 21 bases lying between them. The CDR3 length is 20 residues.

V usage is TRBV5-1 and J usage is TRBJ2-5; 8 nucleotides align to TRBD2. The CDR3 length is 16 residues. Germline lookup yields CDR1 SGHRS and CDR2 YFSETQ. J lost 2 bases, V lost 2 bases, and 8 bases had no gene match. CDR3 coding DNA: TGCGCCAGCAGCTTACCAAGCGGGGGTCCGCAAGAGACCCAGTACTTC. It yields the protein CASSLPSGGPQETQYF.

This clone was detected a few times. The CDR3 DNA sequence: TGTGCCAGCAGTTCCCTGGGCCTGGGAGAGACCCAGTACTTC. It codes for CASSSLGLGETQYF. The chain employs TRBV28 and TRBJ2-5; D remains unclear. The V end was cut by 4 bases, the J end by 4 bases, with 13 bases between. The germline V gene has CDR1 MDHEN and CDR2 SYDVKM. The CDR3 is made up of 14 amino acids.

This clone has ten or more counts. The chain joins TRBV7-2 to TRBJ2-3; 8 bases are shared with TRBD2. CDR1 and CDR2 (germline): SGHTA, FQGNSA. The trim removed 5 bases at V and 5 bases at J, leaving 6 bases unmatched. The CDR3 covers 14 residues. The CDR3 sequence: CASSLLAEIDTQYF. The CDR3 DNA reads TGTGCCAGCAGCCTACTAGCGGAGATAGATACGCAGTATTTT.

V usage is TRBV19 and J usage is TRBJ1-6, with TRBD1 matching 9 bases. The length of the CDR3 is 15 residues. V was clipped by 4 bases and J by 7 bases; unmatched bases: 5. Germline V lookup: CDR1 LNHDA, CDR2 SQIVND (reference sequence). The CDR3 DNA is TGTGCCAGTAGTACGTGGACAGGGGAGAATTCACCCCTCCACTTT. Protein: CASSTWTGENSPLHF.

This clone appeared a single time. This rearrangement joins TRBV6-5 to TRBJ1-1; 7 nucleotides match TRBD1. This CDR3 is 15 amino acids long. From germline, CDR1 is MNHEY and CDR2 SVGAGI. Trimming cost V 5 bases and J 0 bases; bases outside gene matches: 6. CDR3 residues: CASSRPQGMNTEAFF. CDR3 nucleotide sequence: TGTGCCAGCAGTCGTCCACAGGGGATGAACACTGAAGCTTTCTTT.

This clone showed up just a few times. V and J are TRBV27 and TRBJ2-7; TRBD1 is a possible D gene (6 bases). CDR1 MNHEY and CDR2 SMNVEV come from the germline V gene (reference sequence). The CDR3 covers 14 residues. The V gene lost 3 bases and the J gene lost 1 base, with 10 bases spanning the gap. The CDR3 sequence: CASSLRTESYEQYF. Written as DNA, the CDR3 is TGTGCCAGCAGTTTGCGGACAGAGTCCTACGAGCAGTACTTC.

CDR3 DNA sequence: TGTGCCAGCAGCTTAGTTCCCGGCGGGAGACGAAGCTACAATGAGCAGTTCTTC. Protein product: CASSLVPGGRRSYNEQFF. The chain has TRBV11-3 and TRBJ2-1; 7 nucleotides line up with TRBD2. After removal of 1 base from V and 3 bases from J, the junction contained 12 bases not matched to a gene. Germline V gives CDR1 SGHNT, CDR2 YENEEA. The CDR3 length is 18 residues.

The DNA of the CDR3 is TGTGCCAGCAGCGTAGGGTCGGGACAGAAAGCTGAAGCTTTCTTT. This gives the protein CASSVGSGQKAEAFF. V and J are TRBV9 and TRBJ1-1, with 7 nucleotides matching TRBD1. V shed 0 bases and J 6 bases; nucleotides not matched to a gene: 8. From germline, CDR1 is SGDLS and CDR2 YYNGEE. CDR3 size: 15 residues. Full variable domain (remainder filled in from reference TRBV9 and TRBJ1-1): DSGVTQTPKHLITATGQRVTLRCSPRSGDLSVYWYQQSLDQGLQFLIQYYNGEERAKGNILERFSAQQFPDLHSELNLSSLELGDSALYFCASSVGSGQKAEAFFGQGTRLTVV.

The chain joins TRBV18 to TRBJ2-2, with 9 bases identical to TRBD2. The CDR3 has 14 amino acids. The J segment lost 4 bases and the V segment lost 4 bases, leaving 1 base of the junction unmatched. CDR1 and CDR2 (germline): KGHSH, LQKENI. Here the CDR3 DNA reads TGTGCCAGCTCACGAGCGGGAGGCACCGGGGAGCTGTTTTTT. This gives the protein CASSRAGGTGELFF. Combining the CDR3 with reference TRBV18 and TRBJ2-2 gives the whole variable domain NAGVMQNPRHLVRRRGQEARLRCSPMKGHSHVYWYRQLPEEGLKFMVYLQKENIIDESGMPKERFSAEFPKEGPSILRIQQVVRGDSAAYFCASSRAGGTGELFFGEGSRLTVL.

J is TRBJ2-7 and V is TRBV21-1; the D call in the table, TRBD2, was not verified against the DNA. TRBV21-1 is a documented pseudogene. This CDR3 contains 16 residues. CDR3 loop: CASSKGALAVPYEQYF. DNA of the CDR3: TGTGCCAGCAGCAAAGGGGCCCTAGCGGTACCCTACGAGCAGTACTTC.

This chain links TRBV4-1 with TRBJ1-3, with a tentative D call TRBD1 (6 bases). V lost 4 bases and J 2 bases, leaving 12 bases between the germline ends. The V gene's germline CDR1 is MGHRA and CDR2 YSYEKL. There are 15 residues in the CDR3. The CDR3 nucleotides read TGCGCCAGCAGCCGAGATCAGGGGACTGGAAACACCATATATTTT. It specifies CASSRDQGTGNTIYF.

In DNA, the CDR3 is TGCGCCAGCAGTGAGCCCAGGGCACATGGCTACACCTTC. Translating gives CASSEPRAHGYTF. The J gene is TRBJ1-2, the V gene TRBV10-2; D is possibly TRBD1 (5 bases). The germline V gene has CDR1 WSHSY and CDR2 SAAADI. V lost 2 bases to trimming and J lost 6 bases, with 10 bases between them. This CDR3 is built from 13 residues.